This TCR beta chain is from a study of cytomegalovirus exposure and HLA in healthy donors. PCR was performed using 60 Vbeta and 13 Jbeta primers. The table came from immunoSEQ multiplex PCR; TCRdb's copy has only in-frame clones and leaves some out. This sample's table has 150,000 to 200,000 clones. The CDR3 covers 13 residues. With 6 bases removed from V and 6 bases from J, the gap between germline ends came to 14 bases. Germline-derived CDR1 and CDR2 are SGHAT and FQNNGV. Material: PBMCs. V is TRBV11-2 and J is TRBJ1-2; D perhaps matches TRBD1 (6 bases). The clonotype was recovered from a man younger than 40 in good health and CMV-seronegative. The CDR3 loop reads CASRFTGYDGYTF. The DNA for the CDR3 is TGTGCCAGCAGGTTCACAGGGTACGATGGCTACACCTTC.